This T cell receptor (beta chain) was obtained from a study of T-cell reconstitution after alpha-beta-depleted transplantation in children (TCRdb year 2016). Study-level background: Using TCR repertoire profiling, the study followed T-cell immune reconstitution in a quantitative way in children after TCRalphabeta/CD19-depleted allogeneic hematopoietic cell transplantation. Broad study findings and their caveats: Over subsequent months, a decline in hyperexpanded clone frequencies was noted, and after one year, T-cell counts and TCRbeta diversity were mostly ascribed to newly produced T cells. The high TCRbeta diversity at day 60 in some patients was ascribed to recipient T cells and intrathymic progenitors that had survived conditioning. About two months after transplant, the apparently early recovery of alphabetaT-cell counts reportedly depended on just several hundred clones that had expanded rapidly and came from non-depleted graft cells.

From the cysteine through the phenylalanine, the CDR3 covers 14 amino acids. The only DNA kept is the CDR3, 42 bases in frame from the first base. V was cut back by 6 bases and J by 5 bases, leaving a gap of 14 bases between them. The sample's treatment or condition label, in plain terms: allogeneic hematopoietic cell transplantation with graft depleted of TCRalphabeta T cells and CD19 B cells. The children who served as transplant recipients had been given grafts of TCRalphabeta/CD19-depleted allogeneic hematopoietic cells. This clonotype showed up just a few times. Its cognate antigen has yet to be identified. Base qualities are missing; no much larger clone stands one base away. Library generation was performed with PCR. TCRdb shows the sequencer as Illumina HiSeq 2500. Molecular barcoding was employed in the preparation of TCR libraries, with unique molecular identifiers being used to normalize TCRbeta repertoire quantification. TCRdb reanalyzed the raw reads on its own, using fastp at Q25 for trimming and MiXCR for clone calling, and kept in-frame beta chains. Entries that share a CDR3 protein sequence are merged under the most common genes and DNA. This sample is represented by approximately 230,000 distinct CDR3 sequences; about 24% of them were singletons. In total, the top ten clones hold about 5% of the sample.

This chain joins TRBV12-3 or TRBV12-4 to TRBJ2-4; TRBD2 is perhaps the D gene, given 7 matching bases. The sequence came from a female patient aged 2-10 years who had a stem cell transplant for congenital amegakaryocytic thrombocytopenia, so the T cells may come from the graft donor. The material was PBMCs, mostly from graft donor cells, obtained 360 days after TCRalphabeta/CD19-depleted stem cell transplant. The base sequence is TGTGCCAGCAGCCCCTGGGGGGGCCAAAACATTCAGTACTTC. This sequence encodes CASSPWGGQNIQYF.